Listed here is a single T cell receptor beta chain. No antigen is known for it. The CDR3 totals 18 residues. V lost 6 bases, J lost 1 base, and 12 bases stayed unmatched. Germline V gene data show CDR1 as MGHRA and CDR2 as YSYEKL. These data belong to a study of T cell clones after liver transplantation. Study information: Post-transplant blood was tracked for graft-donor-reactive T cell clones identified in a pre-transplant mixed lymphocyte reaction. Study results and caveats: Rather than being deleted, graft donor-reactive T cells may have moved into the graft.

Libraries were prepared by immunoSEQ multiplex PCR; TCRdb keeps only in-frame clonotypes and omits some of them. The sample holds 20,000 to 25,000 clones, 65% to 85% seen once. Source: CD8+ T cells from blood, taken around 54 months after liver transplant. The chain recombines TRBV4-1 with TRBJ2-7; 13 nucleotides align to TRBD2. This TCR was recovered from a human patient who received a liver transplant. Some T cells may be the graft donor's. The CDR3 protein is CASSSRLAGGQRSYEQYF. The CDR3 nucleotides are TGCGCCAGCAGTTCGAGACTAGCGGGGGGACAACGGTCCTACGAGCAGTACTTC.